A selection of T cell receptor beta chains follows, all from one sample in a study of blood T cell repertoires in COVID-19. The data were produced by immunoSEQ multiplex PCR, yet TCRdb's version contains in-frame clones alone and is incomplete. The sample includes a few hundred thousand clones, approximately 85% of them seen just once. What was sequenced was peripheral blood. The receptors shown here come from a man aged 50-59 years with active or convalescent COVID-19. The CDR3 runs from the conserved cysteine through the conserved F or W. Fields, in order: D gene, J gene, clone size, V gene, CDR3 DNA, CDR3 protein. A D gene is named only where the DNA matches it firmly. Expanded clones get a size class; other rows say once, few or many, or leave the size out.

TRBD1,TRBJ1-1,once,TRBV18,TGTGCCAGCTCACCAGTGGCCGGGACAGGGAGAGGGCAAACTGAAGCTTTCTTT,CASSPVAGTGRGQTEAFF
TRBD2,TRBJ2-1,NA,TRBV18,TGTGCCAGTTCTAGCGGGAGTATCGGTGAGCAGTTCTTC,CASSSGSIGEQFF
NA,TRBJ2-4,once,TRBV7-3,TGTGCCAGCAGCTTATGGGACTTCTCCGCCAAAAACATTCAGTACTTC,CASSLWDFSAKNIQYF
NA,TRBJ2-3,NA,TRBV3-1/TRBV3-2,TGTGCCAGCAGCCAAGATCAGCGCGCGCAGTATTTT,CASSQDQRAQYF
NA,TRBJ1-2,NA,TRBV15,TGTGCCACCAGCAGAGACAGGGTTAACTATGGCTACACCTTC,CATSRDRVNYGYTF
NA,TRBJ2-7,once,TRBV6-6,TGTGCCAGCAGTCTCATTGATACAGGAGAGCAGTACTTC,CASSLIDTGEQYF
NA,TRBJ1-6,NA,TRBV13,TGTGCCAGCAGCACAAAGACCTATAATTCACCCCTCCACTTT,CASSTKTYNSPLHF
NA,TRBJ2-3,NA,TRBV4-1,TGCGCCAGCAGCCAAGAGGGGGGGCTAGTACGAGATACGCAGTATTTT,CASSQEGGLVRDTQYF
NA,TRBJ2-7,NA,TRBV3-1/TRBV3-2,TGTGCCAGCAGCCCCTATAGGAACAGCACCTACGAGCAGTACTTC,CASSPYRNSTYEQYF
NA,TRBJ1-5,NA,TRBV19,TGTGCCAGTAGTGCTATCGACAGTCCGCCCCAGCATTTT,CASSAIDSPPQHF
TRBD2,TRBJ2-2,NA,TRBV6-5,TGTGCCAGCAGTTACGGGGGGACTAGGGCCGGGGAGCTGTTTTTT,CASSYGGTRAGELFF
NA,TRBJ1-1,NA,TRBV6-2/TRBV6-3,TGTGCCAGCAGTTATGGGGGCGTAGATACTGAAGCTTTCTTT,CASSYGGVDTEAFF
NA,TRBJ2-7,NA,TRBV27,TGTGCCAGCAGTTTAGTAGGAGACGAGCAGTACTTC,CASSLVGDEQYF
NA,TRBJ1-1,NA,TRBV7-2,TGTGCCAGCAGCAACTCAGAGGCGGGAAACACTGAAGCTTTCTTT,CASSNSEAGNTEAFF
TRBD1,TRBJ1-6,few,TRBV27,TGTGCCAGCAGTTTATCAACAGACAGGGCGGATTCACCCCTCCACTTT,CASSLSTDRADSPLHF
TRBD1,TRBJ1-2,NA,TRBV11-3,TGTGCCAGCAGCTTTCTAGACAGGGGCCTTGGCTACACCTTC,CASSFLDRGLGYTF
NA,TRBJ2-7,NA,TRBV7-9,TGTGCCAGCAGCCCCTTCTCTTCCCACGAGCAGTACTTC,CASSPFSSHEQYF
TRBD1,TRBJ1-1,NA,TRBV18,TGTGCCAGCTCACCGAGACAGGGGAACACTGAAGCTTTCTTT,CASSPRQGNTEAFF
NA,TRBJ2-3,NA,TRBV9,TGTGCCAGCAGCCCCATCACAGATACGCAGTATTTT,CASSPITDTQYF
TRBD2,TRBJ2-7,NA,TRBV18,TGTGCCAGCTCACCACCGGGACTATTCTACGAGCAGTACTTC,CASSPPGLFYEQYF
TRBD1,TRBJ2-1,NA,TRBV5-5,TGTGCCAGCAGTTGGGGACAGGGGGTTGGCAATGAGCAGTTCTTC,CASSWGQGVGNEQFF
NA,TRBJ1-1,NA,TRBV18,TGTGCCAGCTCACCTGGAGGGGAGTCGACTGAAGCTTTCTTT,CASSPGGESTEAFF
NA,TRBJ1-5,NA,TRBV6-5,TGTGCCAGCAGTCCCCACCCCGAGGGGCCCCAGCATTTT,CASSPHPEGPQHF
NA,TRBJ1-2,NA,TRBV12-5,TGTGCTAGTGGCGGCCCCTCGAGCGATGGCTACACCTTC,CASGGPSSDGYTF
NA,TRBJ2-1,NA,TRBV7-2,TGTGCCAGCAGCTTAGAAGCGGGTTCCCGCAATGAGCAGTTCTTC,CASSLEAGSRNEQFF
NA,TRBJ2-1,NA,TRBV6-5,TGTGCCAGCAGTTATAGTACAGGCAATGAGCAGTTCTTC,CASSYSTGNEQFF
TRBD2,TRBJ2-1,NA,TRBV29-1,TGCAGCGTTTTTTCCAGGACTAGCGGGAGTGGTGAGCAGTTCTTC,CSVFSRTSGSGEQFF
TRBD1,TRBJ2-7,once,TRBV30,TGTGCCTGGAGCGACGACCGGGACAGGTACTACGAGCAGTACTTC,CAWSDDRDRYYEQYF
NA,TRBJ2-7,NA,TRBV6-5,TGTGCCAGCAAACGGGGGCAGGGGACAGACGAGCAGTACTTC,CASKRGQGTDEQYF
NA,TRBJ2-7,NA,TRBV30,TGTGCCGGCAATTACGGGAACTCCTACGAGCAGTACTTC,CAGNYGNSYEQYF
NA,TRBJ2-3,once,TRBV9,TGTGCCAGCAGCCCCCGTACTGGTGGCACAGATACGCAGTATTTT,CASSPRTGGTDTQYF
TRBD2,TRBJ2-1,NA,TRBV7-9,TGTGCCAGCAGTTCTCGACTAGCGGGAGAGAAAAATGAGCAGTTCTTC,CASSSRLAGEKNEQFF
TRBD2,TRBJ2-2,NA,TRBV9,TGTGCCAGCAGCAAAGGACTAGCGGAGAACACCGGGGAGCTGTTTTTT,CASSKGLAENTGELFF
NA,TRBJ2-7,once,TRBV7-2,TGTGCCAGCAGCTTAGGGGGGACTGCCGCCTACGAGCAGTACTTC,CASSLGGTAAYEQYF
NA,TRBJ1-1,NA,TRBV28,TGTGCCAGCACTACCCAGGGATCTGGAGCTTTCTTT,CASTTQGSGAFF
NA,TRBJ2-5,NA,TRBV7-9,TGTGCCAGCAGCTCCTGGACAACCGGGGAGACCCAGTACTTC,CASSSWTTGETQYF
TRBD2,TRBJ2-3,NA,TRBV5-3,TGTGCCAGAAGCTTTCGGACTAGCGGGTGTCGGCCAGATACGCAGTATTTT,CARSFRTSGCRPDTQYF
NA,TRBJ1-1,NA,TRBV27,TGTGCCAGCAGTTTACGGCAGGGCGGCACTGAAGCTTTCTTT,CASSLRQGGTEAFF
TRBD1,TRBJ2-5,NA,TRBV24-1,TGTGCCACCAGTGATCCGCGAGACAGGGAAGAGACCCAGTACTTC,CATSDPRDREETQYF
TRBD2,TRBJ2-1,NA,TRBV27,TGTGCCAGCAGTTCCCCCCCACTAGCGGGAGGGTTAGATGAGCAGTTCTTC,CASSSPPLAGGLDEQFF
NA,TRBJ1-2,NA,TRBV24-1,TGTGCCACCAGTGAGTCCGGACAAGGTGGCAAGTCGTTCATGGGCTACACCTTC,CATSESGQGGKSFMGYTF
NA,TRBJ1-5,NA,TRBV19,TGTGCCAGTTCCTACGGGGTCCTCAATCAGCCCCAGCATTTT,CASSYGVLNQPQHF
NA,TRBJ2-6,NA,TRBV4-2,TGTGCCAGCAGGAACTTAGTACTCTCTGGGGCCAACGTCCTGACTTTC,CASRNLVLSGANVLTF
NA,TRBJ2-7,once,TRBV6-2/TRBV6-3,TGTGCCAGCAGTTATCGGCGGGGTGGCTACGAGCAGTACTTC,CASSYRRGGYEQYF
TRBD2,TRBJ2-1,NA,TRBV9,TGTGCCAGCAGCAGACCTAGCGGTGGGCACGACAATGAGCAGTTCTTC,CASSRPSGGHDNEQFF
TRBD1,TRBJ1-5,NA,TRBV7-6,TGTGCCAGCAGCCAAGGACAGGGGAATCAGCCCCAGCATTTT,CASSQGQGNQPQHF